A single sample is the source of the 31 T cell receptor beta chains below, sequenced in a study of a mutant IDH1 vaccine in newly diagnosed glioma. These TCRs are of unknown antigen specificity. As to time point: week 23, last vaccination. The study gave 300 ug of mutant IDH1 20-mer peptide per vaccine dose, with topical imiquimod. Clones were read by immunoSEQ multiplex PCR, and TCRdb kept only the in-frame ones, dropping some. This table holds about 60,000 clones, under 90% found once. This specimen was PBMCs, taken from a glioma patient whose treatment included an IDH1 peptide vaccine. The receptors were gathered from a man between 18 and 29 years old with glioma.

This clone turned up a few times. This chain connects TRBV19 to TRBJ2-7; TRBD1 is a possible D gene (5 bases). V was shortened by 6 bases and J by 2 bases, with 17 bases between the two germline ends. Germline V gene lookup returns CDR1 LNHDA and CDR2 SQIVND (reference sequence). This CDR3 has 15 residues. CDR3 residues: CASRPDARGTYEQYF. For the CDR3, the DNA is TGTGCCAGTAGGCCCGACGCTAGGGGAACCTACGAGCAGTACTTC.

V usage is TRBV7-2 and J usage is TRBJ2-2; TRBD2 agrees at 7 bases. The CDR3 runs to 14 residues. Trimming at V came to 2 bases and at J to 6 bases, leaving 3 bases not matched to a gene. CDR1 and CDR2 from the germline V gene are SGHTA and FQGNSA. The CDR3 region is CASSLWGGAGELFF. The CDR3 DNA reads as TGTGCCAGCAGCTTATGGGGGGGGGCCGGGGAGCTGTTTTTT.

The chain links TRBV7-2 to TRBJ2-7; 8 nucleotides agree with TRBD2. The CDR3 covers 15 residues. V was pared by 4 bases and J by 4 bases, with 9 bases of the junction left unmatched. The germline V gene encodes CDR1 SGHTA and CDR2 FQGNSA. The DNA for the CDR3 is TGTGCCAGCAGCTCACAGCGGGGGCCGAGGTACGAGCAGTACTTC. It is translated as CASSSQRGPRYEQYF.

V and J are TRBV25-1 and TRBJ1-1, with unresolved D. Germline CDR1 and CDR2: MGHDK and SYGVNS. The CDR3 covers 12 residues. CDR3 sequence (DNA): TGTGCTACCAGCACGCAGAACACTGAAGCTTTCTTT. It specifies CATSTQNTEAFF.

The V call is TRBV19, the J call TRBJ1-1; no definite D call. Germline V gives CDR1 LNHDA, CDR2 SQIVND (reference sequence). The CDR3 length is 14 residues. Trimming removed 8 bases at V and 1 base at J, with 14 bases between. This CDR3 is CASGISDGNTEAFF. CDR3 bases: TGTGCCAGTGGGATCTCGGACGGGAACACTGAAGCTTTCTTT.

This chain connects TRBV7-2 to TRBJ1-5, with D possibly being TRBD1 (5 bases). This CDR3 has 14 residues. The V end was cut by 7 bases, the J end by 4 bases, with 14 bases between. Germline assignment: CDR1 SGHTA and CDR2 FQGNSA. CDR3 DNA sequence: TGTGCCAGCACCCTCTCCCGGGGGAATCAGCCCCAGCATTTT. Encoded protein: CASTLSRGNQPQHF. Filled out from reference TRBV7-2 and TRBJ1-5, the complete variable domain reads GAGVSQSPSNKVTEKGKDVELRCDPISGHTALYWYRQSLGQGLEFLIYFQGNSAPDKSGLPSDRFSAERTGGSVSTLTIQRTQQEDSAVYLCASTLSRGNQPQHFGDGTRLSIL.

The rearrangement uses TRBV11-2 and TRBJ2-1; 14 bases are a match to TRBD2. The CDR3 extends over 19 amino acids. Germline-derived CDR1 and CDR2 are SGHAT and FQNNGV. The V segment lost 3 bases and the J segment 8 bases; nucleotides outside the gene matches: 15. CDR3 residues: CASSFQPGLAGAPGHEQFF. CDR3 in DNA: TGTGCCAGCAGCTTCCAGCCGGGACTAGCGGGGGCCCCGGGCCATGAGCAGTTCTTC.

This rearrangement joins TRBV5-8 to TRBJ1-5; the D gene is possibly TRBD1 (6 bases). Germline loops: CDR1 SGHTS, CDR2 YDEGEE. This CDR3 has 16 amino acids. Deletions cut 3 bases from V and 0 bases from J, with 13 bases between. In DNA, the CDR3 is TGTGCCAGCAGCTATCAACACAGGGTTAGCAATCAGCCCCAGCATTTT. It encodes CASSYQHRVSNQPQHF.

This sequence joins TRBV6-5 and TRBJ2-1; D is ambiguous. The CDR3 consists of 13 residues. Germline V gene sequence: CDR1 MNHEY, CDR2 SVGAGI. Trimming left V 0 bases short and J 7 bases short, with 7 bases between. DNA of the CDR3: TGTGCCAGCAGTTACTCTAGGGTGAATGAGCAGTTCTTC. Translating gives CASSYSRVNEQFF.

The gene calls are TRBV6-5 and TRBJ1-2, with D unresolved. V was pared by 5 bases and J by 4 bases, with 11 bases between. Germline V gene data show CDR1 as MNHEY and CDR2 as SVGAGI. The length of the CDR3 is 13 residues. CDR3 nucleotides: TGTGCCAGCAGTCCTAGGGCGGCCTATGGCTACACCTTC. It is translated as CASSPRAAYGYTF.

The chain carries TRBV28 and TRBJ1-1; no firm D call. Germline V gene lookup returns CDR1 MDHEN and CDR2 SYDVKM. The CDR3 contains 16 residues. Trimming removed 3 bases at V and 4 bases at J, with 18 bases between. CDR3 nucleotide sequence: TGTGCCAGCAGTTTCCGACTGGGCATAAAGGGCACTGAAGCTTTCTTT. Translating gives CASSFRLGIKGTEAFF.

This rearrangement joins TRBV2 to TRBJ2-7; tentatively, D is TRBD2 (5 bases). The V end was cut by 6 bases, the J end by 0 bases, with 12 bases between. Germline assignment: CDR1 SNHLY and CDR2 FYNNEI. The CDR3 contains 14 residues. CDR3 residues: CASSGLDSSYEQYF. CDR3 coding DNA: TGTGCCAGCAGCGGACTGGATTCCTCCTACGAGCAGTACTTC.

J is TRBJ2-7 and V is TRBV5-4, with TRBD2 as a possible D gene (5 bases). The CDR3 length is 14 residues. Per the germline V gene, CDR1 is SGHNT and CDR2 is YYREEE (reference sequence). Deletions cut 4 bases from V and 6 bases from J, with 17 bases between. DNA for the CDR3: TGTGCCAGCAGCATGAGGGAGTCGGTTCCCGAGCAGTACTTC. The encoded protein is CASSMRESVPEQYF.

This chain uses TRBV4-3 with TRBJ2-7; no firm D call. CDR1 is LGHNA, CDR2 YSLEER, per germline. V lost 0 bases, J lost 1 base, and 10 bases lay in between. This CDR3 is 15 amino acids long. The CDR3 nucleotides are TGCGCCAGCAGCCAAGATGCTCAGGAGTCCTACGAGCAGTACTTC. Encoded protein: CASSQDAQESYEQYF.

The chain is built from TRBV4-3 and TRBJ1-5, with TRBD1 identical over 7 bases. Germline V gene data show CDR1 as LGHNA and CDR2 as YSLEER. V gave up 5 bases and J gave up 0 bases; unmatched junction bases: 7. The CDR3 sequence is 16 residues long. The CDR3 nucleotides read TGCGCCAGCAGCAAGGGGGCGGGGGCTAGCAATCAGCCCCAGCATTTT. Translating it yields CASSKGAGASNQPQHF.

J is TRBJ2-3 and V is TRBV30; TRBD2 might be the D (5 bases). V was pared by 1 base and J by 2 bases, with 13 bases between. This CDR3 contains 15 residues. Germline V gene sequence: CDR1 GTSNPN, CDR2 SVGIG (reference sequence). The CDR3 DNA reads TGTGCCTGGAGTGCCGGACTGGGCGCCACAGATACGCAGTATTTT. Translation gives CAWSAGLGATDTQYF.

CDR3: CAWNMPYNEQFF. Written as DNA, the CDR3 is TGTGCCTGGAACATGCCCTACAATGAGCAGTTCTTC. V gene TRBV30 combines with J gene TRBJ2-1; no definite D call. The V end lost 4 bases, the J end lost 2 bases, and 6 bases lay between the germline ends. Germline CDR1 and CDR2: GTSNPN and SVGIG (reference sequence). The CDR3 is 12 residues long.

The V and J genes are TRBV6-6 and TRBJ2-7; possibly TRBD2 for D (6 bases). The CDR3 consists of 14 residues. Germline CDR1 MNHNY, CDR2 SVGAGI (reference sequence). Trimming left V 6 bases short and J 4 bases short, with 16 bases between. This CDR3 reads CASSPRDFTYEQYF. The CDR3 coding sequence is TGTGCCAGCAGCCCCCGGGACTTCACATACGAGCAGTACTTC.

This chain uses TRBV2 with TRBJ2-3; no clear D gene. V dropped 6 bases and J dropped 1 base, with 14 bases sitting between them. The CDR3 runs to 15 residues. Germline V CDR1 and CDR2: SNHLY, FYNNEI. The CDR3 nucleotides read TGTGCCAGCAGCGAAACGGACCCAGGCACAGATACGCAGTATTTT. Translated: CASSETDPGTDTQYF.

The chain uses TRBV27 and TRBJ2-3, with D possibly being TRBD2 (6 bases). Germline V gives CDR1 MNHEY, CDR2 SMNVEV (reference sequence). The CDR3 has 15 residues. With 2 bases removed from V and 3 bases from J, the gap between germline ends came to 12 bases. The CDR3 DNA follows: TGTGCCAGCAGTTTAAAGGCTAGCGTTACAGATACGCAGTATTTT. Protein sequence: CASSLKASVTDTQYF.

This chain connects TRBV5-1 to TRBJ2-7, with a possible D match to TRBD1 (6 bases). Germline assignment: CDR1 SGHRS and CDR2 YFSETQ. The CDR3 is made up of 13 amino acids. V was clipped by 3 bases and J by 2 bases, with 9 bases between them. CDR3 region: CASSYRTAYEQYF. DNA of the CDR3: TGCGCCAGCAGCTACCGGACAGCCTACGAGCAGTACTTC. Full variable domain (rest looked up from reference TRBV5-1 and TRBJ2-7): KAGVTQTPRYLIKTRGQQVTLSCSPISGHRSVSWYQQTPGQGLQFLFEYFSETQRNKGNFPGRFSGRQFSNSRSEMNVSTLELGDSALYLCASSYRTAYEQYFGPGTRLTVT.

This chain links TRBV6-5 with TRBJ1-4, with D possibly matching TRBD1 (5 bases). The CDR3 has 14 residues. Per germline, CDR1 MNHEY and CDR2 SVGAGI. V was cut by 6 bases and J by 5 bases, with 13 bases left in between. CDR3 coding DNA: TGTGCCAGCAGATCGGGGACCGGGAATGAAAAACTGTTTTTT. Its translation: CASRSGTGNEKLFF.

The chain is built from TRBV19 and TRBJ1-1; D is possibly TRBD1 (5 bases). Germline values: CDR1 LNHDA, CDR2 SQIVND (reference sequence). The length of the CDR3 is 15 residues. Trimming took off 2 bases at V and 4 bases at J, with 14 bases between the two ends. The chain's CDR3 is CASSIRGNPATEAFF. The DNA of the CDR3 is TGTGCCAGTAGTATACGGGGGAACCCCGCCACTGAAGCTTTCTTT. The entire variable domain, with the rest obtained from reference TRBV19 and TRBJ1-1, is as follows: DGGITQSPKYLFRKEGQNVTLSCEQNLNHDAMYWYRQDPGQGLRLIYYSQIVNDFQKGDIAEGYSVSREKKESFPLTVTSAQKNPTAFYLCASSIRGNPATEAFFGQGTRLTVV.

The genes are TRBV2 and TRBJ1-2; the D gene is possibly TRBD1 (5 bases). Per germline, CDR1 SNHLY and CDR2 FYNNEI. The CDR3 has 15 amino acids. The V and J ends lost 7 bases and 4 bases respectively, with 19 bases between them. Here the CDR3 DNA reads TGTGCCAGCAACAAACCCCCGGGGACGGCCTATGGCTACACCTTC. This sequence encodes CASNKPPGTAYGYTF.

This sequence joins TRBV6-5 and TRBJ1-2; 9 nucleotides match TRBD1. J was trimmed by 1 base and V by 1 base; bases with no gene match: 4. Germline lookup yields CDR1 MNHEY and CDR2 SVGAGI. This CDR3 region has 16 residues. The CDR3 here is CASSYYGTGFNYGYTF. CDR3 coding DNA: TGTGCCAGCAGTTACTACGGGACAGGGTTTAACTATGGCTACACCTTC.

The V call is TRBV14, the J call TRBJ1-1; D not resolved. CDR1 is SGHDN, CDR2 FVKESK, per germline. V lost 4 bases and J lost 1, with 10 bases in between. The CDR3 loop spans 14 amino acids. CDR3 protein: CASSPNLGNTEAFF. The CDR3, as DNA: TGTGCCAGCAGCCCGAACTTGGGGAACACTGAAGCTTTCTTT.

This chain uses TRBV27 with TRBJ1-2; 8 bases map to TRBD1. The V and J ends lost 10 bases and 3 bases, in that order; junction bases with no gene match: 4. The CDR3 loop spans 12 amino acids. Germline CDR1 is MNHEY and CDR2 is SMNVEV (reference sequence). DNA for the CDR3: TGTGCCAACCAGACAGGGGACTATGGCTACACCTTC. Its protein is CANQTGDYGYTF.

This clone is a singleton in its sample. The chain uses TRBV6-6 and TRBJ2-3, with TRBD2 identical over 10 bases. The germline gives CDR1 MNHNY, CDR2 SVGAGI (reference sequence). Trimming cost V 6 bases and J 0 bases; bases outside gene matches: 6. This CDR3 spans 16 amino acids. The CDR3 coding sequence is TGTGCCAGCAGCCGCCGGACTAGCGGCAGCACAGATACGCAGTATTTT. This gives the protein CASSRRTSGSTDTQYF.

This chain connects TRBV5-6 to TRBJ1-2; TRBD1 aligns across 8 bases. J was trimmed by 7 bases and V by 4 bases; bases with no gene match: 9. Germline V gene data show CDR1 as SGHDT and CDR2 as YYEEEE. This CDR3 comprises 14 residues. CDR3 protein: CASSPGTGYPGYTF. The CDR3 DNA reads TGTGCCAGCAGCCCGGGGACAGGTTACCCTGGCTACACCTTC.

The gene calls are TRBV7-9 and TRBJ2-7; possibly TRBD2 for D (8 bases). Germline CDR1 SEHNR, CDR2 FQNEAQ (reference sequence). Trimming left V 6 bases short and J 4 bases short, with 16 bases between. The CDR3 contains 14 residues. The CDR3 nucleotides are TGTGCCAGCAGACCCCGGGAGGGGGCGTACGAGCAGTACTTC. It encodes CASRPREGAYEQYF.

The V and J genes are TRBV19 and TRBJ1-6, with D unclear. This CDR3 spans 14 amino acids. Germline CDR1 is LNHDA and CDR2 is SQIVND (reference sequence). Trimming stripped 6 bases from V and 9 bases from J, with 15 bases between. The CDR3 here is CASRTERRASPLHF. Here the CDR3 DNA reads TGTGCCAGTAGAACGGAACGTCGGGCTTCACCCCTCCACTTT.